The text below deals with one TCR beta chain. The antigen is not known. V was cut by 2 bases and J by 2 bases, with 7 bases left in between. Per the germline V gene, CDR1 is GTSNPN and CDR2 is SVGIG (reference sequence). The CDR3 extends over 12 amino acids. The isolated RNA, all of it, was reverse transcribed, so expressed TCRB transcripts were what got sequenced. Sequencing used immunoSEQ multiplex PCR; TCRdb keeps in-frame clones, though not all of them. In the table there are about 350,000 clones, around 20% of which are singletons. These data originate in a study of beta chain features in type 1 diabetes. Points from the study as a whole: In the patient group, naive, central memory and Treg TCRB repertoires seemed more alike than in the healthy donor group. More deletions and fewer insertions at VDJ junctions were found in patients with type 1 diabetes.

The sequenced material came from naive CD4+ T cells from blood. The V call is TRBV30, the J call TRBJ2-7; possible D gene TRBD1, 6 bases. The source is a woman under 30 in good health. CDR3: CAWSTGTYEQYF. The CDR3 region has the DNA TGTGCCTGGAGTACAGGGACCTACGAGCAGTACTTC.